The 13 T cell receptor beta chains in this list originate from one sample, sequenced in a study of shared clonotypes between healthy human individuals. This table comes from immunoSEQ multiplex PCR, and its TCRdb copy is limited to in-frame clones, with some not included. The sample has hundreds of thousands of clones; around 78% are singletons. Sequenced input: memory CD4+ T cells sorted from blood. Described subset: CD45RA-negative fraction. Receptor source: a woman in her 30s in good health.

The chain uses TRBV7-9 and TRBJ2-7; 9 nucleotides match TRBD1. The CDR3 covers 14 residues. V lost 2 bases and J lost 3; bases outside the gene matches: 2. Germline CDR1 SEHNR, CDR2 FQNEAQ (reference sequence). The CDR3 loop is CASSLMGQGYEQYF. The DNA for the CDR3 is TGTGCCAGCAGCTTAATGGGACAGGGCTACGAGCAGTACTTC.

The count of this clone is one. This chain uses TRBV28 with TRBJ2-7, with 8 bases matching TRBD1. This CDR3 has 15 amino acids. With 6 bases clipped from V and 5 bases from J, the junction kept 12 bases outside the gene matches. Germline V lookup: CDR1 MDHEN, CDR2 SYDVKM. The DNA of the CDR3 is TGTGCCAGCAGCCCTCCCGGACAGGGAGGACACGAGCAGTACTTC. Translation: CASSPPGQGGHEQYF.

V is TRBV29-1 and J is TRBJ2-2; D uncertain. CDR1 and CDR2 from the germline V gene are SQVTM and ANQGSEA. The CDR3 is 14 residues long. The V gene lost 4 bases and the J gene lost 4 bases, with 13 bases spanning the gap. Here the CDR3 reads CSVAVAAPTGELFF. The CDR3 nucleotides read TGCAGCGTTGCGGTAGCCGCACCCACCGGGGAGCTGTTTTTT.

Of note for this clone: A much bigger clone sits one base away, suggesting this may be a read error. The chain links TRBV28 to TRBJ2-1; tentatively, D is TRBD2 (5 bases). The ends were cut back, 7 bases at V and 7 bases at J, with 20 bases in the middle. CDR1 and CDR2 from the germline V gene are MDHEN and SYDVKM. The CDR3 extends over 15 amino acids. CDR3 nucleotide sequence: TGTGCCAGCACCCCAGGACTCCCAGCGAGGAATGAGCAGTTCTTC. Translated, it gives CASTPGLPARNEQFF.

The CDR3, as DNA: TGCGCCAGCAGCTTGGCGTCTAGCTCAGATACGCAGTATTTT. Translation gives CASSLASSSDTQYF. The chain recombines TRBV5-1 with TRBJ2-3; D perhaps matches TRBD2 (5 bases). Trimming pared 0 bases from V and 4 bases from J, leaving 9 bases between. This CDR3 is built from 14 residues. Germline CDR1 reads SGHRS; CDR2 reads YFSETQ. Variable domain in full (rest from reference TRBV5-1 and TRBJ2-3): KAGVTQTPRYLIKTRGQQVTLSCSPISGHRSVSWYQQTPGQGLQFLFEYFSETQRNKGNFPGRFSGRQFSNSRSEMNVSTLELGDSALYLCASSLASSSDTQYFGPGTRLTVL.

This clone was counted only a few times. V gene TRBV19 combines with J gene TRBJ2-5; TRBD1 matches at 10 bases. J lost 7 bases, V lost 4 bases, and 9 bases had no gene match. The CDR3 has 15 residues. CDR1 and CDR2 (germline): LNHDA, SQIVND (reference sequence). CDR3 sequence reads: CASSKYQGQGSTQYF. In DNA, the CDR3 is TGTGCCAGTAGTAAATACCAGGGACAGGGGTCGACCCAGTACTTC.

J is TRBJ1-3 and V is TRBV7-9, with unresolved D. This CDR3 contains 14 residues. In germline, CDR1 is SEHNR, CDR2 FQNEAQ (reference sequence). V was clipped by 5 bases and J by 3 bases, with 11 bases between them. The chain's CDR3 is CASSPPSLGNTIYF. CDR3 coding DNA: TGTGCCAGCAGCCCACCGTCGCTTGGAAACACCATATATTTT.

The chain combines TRBV28 with TRBJ2-7; D remains ambiguous. Trimming took 2 bases from V and 4 from J, leaving 12 bases between them. This CDR3 spans 14 amino acids. Germline V gene lookup returns CDR1 MDHEN and CDR2 SYDVKM. CDR3: CASSLVGPFYEQYF. The CDR3 DNA follows: TGTGCCAGCAGTTTAGTCGGACCGTTTTACGAGCAGTACTTC.

The gene calls are TRBV6-6 and TRBJ1-2; possible D gene TRBD1, 5 bases. The CDR3 extends over 14 amino acids. The V end lost 3 bases, the J end lost 5 bases, and 13 bases lay between the germline ends. Germline V gene sequence: CDR1 MNHNY, CDR2 SVGAGI (reference sequence). CDR3 sequence: CASSYGGREYGYTF. Written as DNA, the CDR3 is TGTGCCAGCAGTTATGGCGGCAGGGAGTATGGCTACACCTTC.

The CDR3 region has the DNA TGTGCCAGCAGCCCCGGTTATTCGCCCTACGAGCAGTACTTC. Its protein product is CASSPGYSPYEQYF. The rearrangement uses TRBV5-7 and TRBJ2-7; D call uncertain. TRBV5-7 counts as an open reading frame of uncertain function. The CDR3 is 14 amino acids. Trimming removed 4 bases from V and 2 bases from J, with 13 bases in between.

In DNA form, the CDR3 reads TGTGCCAGCAGCCGGGGCGGTGAAGCTTTCTTT. It encodes CASSRGGEAFF. This chain links TRBV11-2 with TRBJ1-1, with D tentatively TRBD1 (5 bases). There are 11 residues in the CDR3. Germline CDR1 and CDR2: SGHAT and FQNNGV. Trimming stripped 5 bases from V and 7 bases from J, with 8 bases between.

At least ten counts were recorded for this clone. The V and J genes are TRBV28 and TRBJ2-6; D unresolved. The CDR3 extends over 14 amino acids. CDR1 and CDR2 from the germline V gene are MDHEN and SYDVKM. Trimming took off 6 bases at V and 0 bases at J, with 6 bases between the two ends. The CDR3 here is CASRLNSGANVLTF. As DNA, the CDR3 is TGTGCCAGCAGACTGAACTCTGGGGCCAACGTCCTGACTTTC.

The rearrangement joins TRBV4-2 to TRBJ2-3, with 9 positions matching TRBD2. The CDR3 is 15 residues long. From germline, CDR1 is LGHNA and CDR2 YNFKEQ. J lost 8 bases, V lost 4 bases, and 10 bases had no gene match. This chain's CDR3 is CASSPPGTSYGTQYF. The CDR3 DNA is TGTGCCAGCAGCCCCCCCGGGACTAGCTATGGTACGCAGTATTTT.